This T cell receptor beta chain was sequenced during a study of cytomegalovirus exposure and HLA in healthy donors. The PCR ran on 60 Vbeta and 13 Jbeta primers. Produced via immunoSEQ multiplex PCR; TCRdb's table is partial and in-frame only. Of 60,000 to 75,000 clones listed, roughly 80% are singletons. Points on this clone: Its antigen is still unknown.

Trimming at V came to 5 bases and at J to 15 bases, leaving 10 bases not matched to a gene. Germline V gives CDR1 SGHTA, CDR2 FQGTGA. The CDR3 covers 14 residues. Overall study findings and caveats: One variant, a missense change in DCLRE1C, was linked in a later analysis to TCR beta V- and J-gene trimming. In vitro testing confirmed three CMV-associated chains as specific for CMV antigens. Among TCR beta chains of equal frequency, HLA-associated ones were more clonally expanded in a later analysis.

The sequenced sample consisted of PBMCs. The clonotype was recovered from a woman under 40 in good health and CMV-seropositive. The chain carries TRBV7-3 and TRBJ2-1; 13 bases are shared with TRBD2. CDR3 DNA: TGTGCCAGCAGCCCTCGGACTAGCGGGAGTGTCATGTTCTTC. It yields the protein CASSPRTSGSVMFF.